This passage covers 18 T cell receptor beta chains from one sample sequenced in a study of cytomegalovirus exposure and HLA in healthy donors (dated by TCRdb to 2015 to 2018). The method was the immunoSEQ multiplex PCR assay. For the multiplex PCR, a mixture combining 60 forward primers for TCR Vbeta segments and 13 reverse primers for TCR Jbeta segments was used. Here the immuneACCESS table is served through TCRdb, limited to in-frame sequences with V and J called. Missing clones are a known gap in these copies; in checked studies unresolved V genes cover under half, and the rest lacks a known reason. The sample table lists over 100,000 clones, about 60% of them with a count of one. Together, the top ten hold 4.5% to 5% of the sample. The material sequenced was PBMCs. The receptors originated from a human donor in good health.

The V call is TRBV19, the J call TRBJ2-1; 12 bases agree with TRBD2. J lost 3 bases, V lost 3 bases, and 6 bases had no gene match. The CDR3 covers 17 residues. CDR1 and CDR2 from the germline V gene are LNHDA and SQIVND (reference sequence). CDR3 region: CASSIPLAGGLYNEQFF. DNA for the CDR3: TGTGCCAGTAGTATTCCCCTAGCGGGAGGGCTCTACAATGAGCAGTTCTTC.

This chain connects TRBV6-5 to TRBJ2-4, with 9 bases identical to TRBD1. The germline V gene encodes CDR1 MNHEY and CDR2 SVGAGI. CDR3 length equals 13 residues. J gave up 7 bases and V 2 bases, and 0 bases lay outside the gene matches. CDR3 in amino acids: CASSYGQGNIQYF. CDR3 sequence (DNA): TGTGCCAGCAGTTACGGACAGGGGAACATTCAGTACTTC.

The J gene is TRBJ1-1, the V gene TRBV19, with D possibly being TRBD1 (5 bases). Trimming took off 7 bases at V and 5 bases at J, with 20 bases between the two ends. From germline, CDR1 is LNHDA and CDR2 SQIVND (reference sequence). CDR3 length: 15 residues. CDR3 nucleotide sequence: TGTGCCAGTATCATCCCGGGGGGACGTGAAACTGAAGCTTTCTTT. Protein sequence: CASIIPGGRETEAFF.

The chain has TRBV7-3 and TRBJ2-1, with 8 bases matching TRBD2. J gave up 9 bases and V 5 bases, and 12 bases lay outside the gene matches. The CDR3 runs 15 residues. Germline V gives CDR1 SGHTA, CDR2 FQGTGA. The CDR3 DNA follows: TGTGCCAGCAGCGCACCAGGGACTAGTTCAGGTGAGCAGTTCTTC. The encoded protein is CASSAPGTSSGEQFF.

The sample holds a few counts of this clone. The gene calls are TRBV5-6 and TRBJ2-1; no clear D. The germline V and J ends were trimmed by 1 base and 2 bases, with 13 bases remaining between them. The CDR3 spans 16 residues. The germline V gene has CDR1 SGHDT and CDR2 YYEEEE. Here the CDR3 DNA reads TGTGCCAGCAGCTTGAAAGTCAGTCGCACCTACAATGAGCAGTTCTTC. Its translation is CASSLKVSRTYNEQFF.

This chain joins TRBV27 and TRBJ2-7, with D maybe TRBD1 (6 bases). The germline gives CDR1 MNHEY, CDR2 SMNVEV (reference sequence). The CDR3 is 14 amino acids. With 4 bases removed from V and 2 bases from J, the gap between germline ends came to 12 bases. In DNA form, the CDR3 reads TGTGCCAGCAGTTACAGGGTCGTCCCCTACGAGCAGTACTTC. This encodes CASSYRVVPYEQYF.

This clone was picked up a small number of times. The chain has TRBV10-1 and TRBJ2-1; TRBD2 matches 9 bases. In germline, CDR1 is WNHNN, CDR2 SYGVQD (reference sequence). This CDR3 is built from 15 residues. V trimming: 2 bases; J trimming: 2 bases; junction bases outside the gene matches: 1. CDR3 sequence: CASSEGTSPYNEQFF. CDR3 in DNA: TGCGCCAGCAGTGAGGGGACTAGCCCCTACAATGAGCAGTTCTTC.

V is TRBV5-4 and J is TRBJ2-2; the match to TRBD2 covers 10 bases. V was pared by 4 bases and J by 2 bases, with 5 bases of the junction left unmatched. CDR3 length: 16 residues. Germline values: CDR1 SGHNT, CDR2 YYREEE (reference sequence). CDR3 coding DNA: TGTGCCAGCAGCCGGATACTAGCGGGAAACACCGGGGAGCTGTTTTTT. Translation gives CASSRILAGNTGELFF.

The chain combines TRBV11-2 with TRBJ1-2; possibly TRBD1 for D (5 bases). The CDR3 contains 15 residues. Germline V lookup: CDR1 SGHAT, CDR2 FQNNGV. Trimming shortened V by 4 bases and J by 4 bases, and 16 bases separated the two germline ends. The CDR3 DNA is TGTGCCAGCAGCTCACTCAGGGTACCTCTCTATGGCTACACCTTC. Translating it yields CASSSLRVPLYGYTF.

This clone was found a few times. V is TRBV5-6 and J is TRBJ2-1; D possibly corresponds to TRBD1 (6 bases). Germline V gene lookup returns CDR1 SGHDT and CDR2 YYEEEE. V lost 4 bases, J lost 10 bases, and 24 bases lay in between. CDR3 length: 16 residues. The DNA of the CDR3 is TGTGCCAGCAGCCGCCTGTGGGACAAGGGGGACGGGGAGCAGTTCTTC. Protein: CASSRLWDKGDGEQFF. The full variable domain, in which reference TRBV5-6 and TRBJ2-1 provide the parts outside the CDR3, is DAGVTQSPTHLIKTRGQQVTLRCSPKSGHDTVSWYQQALGQGPQFIFQYYEEEERQRGNFPDRFSGHQFPNYSSELNVNALLLGDSALYLCASSRLWDKGDGEQFFGPGTRLTVL.

J is TRBJ2-7 and V is TRBV30; D might be TRBD2 (7 bases). Germline V gene data show CDR1 as GTSNPN and CDR2 as SVGIG (reference sequence). V lost 0 bases and J 3 bases, leaving 12 bases between the germline ends. The CDR3 is made up of 14 amino acids. The CDR3 nucleotides are TGTGCCTGGAGTGTAGGGGGGGGGAGCTACGAGCAGTACTTC. Translated, it gives CAWSVGGGSYEQYF.

In this sample, this clone turned up once. J is TRBJ2-1 and V is TRBV27; tentative D call: TRBD1 (6 bases). V was cut by 2 bases and J by 7 bases, with 6 bases left in between. This CDR3 is 12 amino acids long. The germline gives CDR1 MNHEY, CDR2 SMNVEV (reference sequence). In nucleotides, the CDR3 is TGTGCCAGCAGTTTAACAGGGAATGAGCAGTTCTTC. Protein sequence: CASSLTGNEQFF.

This clone appeared a few times. This sequence joins TRBV19 and TRBJ1-5; a weak D match, TRBD1 (6 bases). The V end was cut by 1 base, the J end by 4 bases, with 11 bases between. The CDR3 sequence is 15 residues long. From germline, CDR1 is LNHDA and CDR2 SQIVND (reference sequence). DNA of the CDR3: TGTGCCAGTAGTATAGGCGGGCAGGGGAATCAGCCCCAGCATTTT. Protein product: CASSIGGQGNQPQHF.

The chain uses TRBV5-1 and TRBJ2-3, with 11 bases matching TRBD2. The ends lost 4 bases at V and 4 bases at J; junction bases unmatched: 8. Looked up from germline, CDR1 is SGHRS and CDR2 is YFSETQ. This CDR3 has 16 residues. Written as DNA, the CDR3 is TGCGCCAGCAGCCTGACTAGCGGGACGGGCGCAGATACGCAGTATTTT. This sequence encodes CASSLTSGTGADTQYF.

The table lists this clone with a count of one. V gene TRBV30 combines with J gene TRBJ2-2, with 9 bases that match TRBD2. The V and J ends lost 0 bases and 3 bases, in that order; junction bases with no gene match: 11. This CDR3 comprises 18 residues. Germline V gives CDR1 GTSNPN, CDR2 SVGIG (reference sequence). The CDR3: CAWSVLGGRAGYTGELFF. The CDR3 region has the DNA TGTGCCTGGAGTGTACTTGGCGGGAGGGCCGGGTACACCGGGGAGCTGTTTTTT.

The chain is built from TRBV27 and TRBJ2-7, with D possibly being TRBD2 (5 bases). Trimming cost V 3 bases and J 0 bases, with 6 bases left between them. This CDR3 contains 13 residues. Germline CDR1 MNHEY, CDR2 SMNVEV (reference sequence). This CDR3 is CASSFEGSYEQYF. DNA of the CDR3: TGTGCCAGCAGTTTCGAGGGCTCCTACGAGCAGTACTTC.

The chain uses TRBV2 and TRBJ2-4, with D perhaps matching TRBD2 (6 bases). The CDR3 length is 14 residues. Germline loops: CDR1 SNHLY, CDR2 FYNNEI. The V end lost 4 bases, the J end lost 7 bases, and 14 bases lay between the germline ends. In nucleotides, the CDR3 is TGTGCCAGCAGTGTTGCGGGGTCGGGTAACATTCAGTACTTC. Protein sequence: CASSVAGSGNIQYF.

This clone was detected only a few times. The rearrangement links TRBV10-3 to TRBJ1-2, with TRBD1 identical over 7 bases. With 3 bases clipped from V and 4 bases from J, the junction kept 14 bases outside the gene matches. From germline, CDR1 is ENHRY and CDR2 SYGVKD. The CDR3 runs 17 residues. Here the CDR3 DNA reads TGTGCCATCAGTGAAGCCGGGACAGTTTTCCCTTTCTATGGCTACACCTTC. This codes for CAISEAGTVFPFYGYTF.